The 23 T cell receptor beta chains presented below share a single source sample, sequenced in a study of cytomegalovirus exposure and HLA in healthy donors. This PCR relied on a set of 60 Vbeta primers and 13 Jbeta primers. The data were produced by immunoSEQ multiplex PCR, yet TCRdb's version contains in-frame clones alone and is incomplete. This listing includes 200,000 to 250,000 clones. Sequencing was done on a sample of PBMCs. The source is a woman aged 30 to 39 in good health and CMV-seropositive.

The chain recombines TRBV27 with TRBJ1-5, with 8 bases matching TRBD1. Trimming removed 4 bases from V and 7 bases from J; junction bases left unmatched: 6. In germline, CDR1 is MNHEY, CDR2 SMNVEV (reference sequence). This CDR3 is built from 14 residues. CDR3 amino acids: CASSSGTGGQPQHF. Written as DNA, the CDR3 is TGTGCCAGCAGTTCCGGGACAGGCGGACAGCCCCAGCATTTT.

CDR3 loop: CAISGVLTSGSTDTQYF. The CDR3 DNA follows: TGTGCCATCAGTGGAGTCCTTACTAGCGGCAGCACAGATACGCAGTATTTT. The chain is built from TRBV10-3 and TRBJ2-3; 8 bases fit TRBD2. CDR3 size: 17 residues. CDR1 ENHRY and CDR2 SYGVKD come from the germline V gene. The J segment lost 0 bases and the V segment lost 4 bases, leaving 9 bases of the junction unmatched.

V is TRBV5-1 and J is TRBJ2-3, with D perhaps TRBD2 (5 bases). Germline V lookup: CDR1 SGHRS, CDR2 YFSETQ. The V end lost 4 bases, the J end lost 1 base, and 16 bases lay between the germline ends. The CDR3 has 16 residues. The CDR3 protein is CASSAGYSGGTDTQYF. CDR3 nucleotides: TGCGCCAGCAGCGCGGGCTACAGCGGCGGCACAGATACGCAGTATTTT.

The chain links TRBV18 to TRBJ1-5; 8 bases align to TRBD1. J gave up 5 bases and V 0 bases, and 6 bases lay outside the gene matches. Germline CDR1 is KGHSH and CDR2 is LQKENI. The CDR3 is made up of 16 amino acids. The chain's CDR3 is CASSPPAGGFDQPQHF. The CDR3, as DNA: TGTGCCAGCTCACCACCTGCAGGGGGCTTTGATCAGCCCCAGCATTTT. Together with reference TRBV18 and TRBJ1-5, the CDR3 gives the full variable domain: NAGVMQNPRHLVRRRGQEARLRCSPMKGHSHVYWYRQLPEEGLKFMVYLQKENIIDESGMPKERFSAEFPKEGPSILRIQQVVRGDSAAYFCASSPPAGGFDQPQHFGDGTRLSIL.

The chain recombines TRBV2 with TRBJ1-2; 9 positions match TRBD1. The CDR3 extends over 15 amino acids. From germline, CDR1 is SNHLY and CDR2 FYNNEI. V was pared by 7 bases and J by 4 bases, with 10 bases of the junction left unmatched. The CDR3 coding sequence is TGTGCCAGCACGGGTACAGGGGGCGCAAGCTATGGCTACACCTTC. It is translated as CASTGTGGASYGYTF.

The genes are TRBV5-6 and TRBJ1-1; D possibly corresponds to TRBD1 (6 bases). In germline, CDR1 is SGHDT, CDR2 YYEEEE. V was trimmed by 7 bases and J by 6 bases, leaving 19 bases between them. The CDR3 is made up of 14 amino acids. The CDR3 region has the DNA TGTGCCAGCGGGACATTTTCACCTCGGTCTGAAGCTTTCTTT. Translating gives CASGTFSPRSEAFF.

The chain uses TRBV19 and TRBJ2-1; D not certain. CDR1 LNHDA and CDR2 SQIVND come from the germline V gene (reference sequence). CDR3 length equals 12 residues. With 6 bases removed from V and 10 bases from J, the gap between germline ends came to 13 bases. The CDR3 loop is CASSQPAGEQFF. CDR3 nucleotides: TGTGCCAGTAGCCAGCCGGCAGGAGAGCAGTTCTTC.

This chain joins TRBV11-2 and TRBJ2-1, with D possibly matching TRBD2 (7 bases). CDR1 SGHAT and CDR2 FQNNGV come from the germline V gene. The V gene lost 6 bases and the J gene lost 6 bases, with 18 bases spanning the gap. This CDR3 region has 15 residues. DNA of the CDR3: TGTGCCAGCAGAGTTCCCGGGGGGCTGATCAATGAGCAGTTCTTC. Translating gives CASRVPGGLINEQFF.

This chain joins TRBV5-1 and TRBJ2-7, with D possibly being TRBD2 (6 bases). Trimming cost V 4 bases and J 7 bases, with 18 bases left between them. CDR1 is SGHRS, CDR2 YFSETQ, per germline. The CDR3 totals 14 residues. CDR3 DNA sequence: TGCGCCAGCAGCCGGCGCGGGATTTCGGCTGAGCAGTACTTC. As protein: CASSRRGISAEQYF.

V is TRBV4-3 and J is TRBJ2-2, with D possibly being TRBD1 (5 bases). Germline V lookup: CDR1 LGHNA, CDR2 YSLEER. This CDR3 is 17 amino acids long. The V and J ends lost 0 bases and 1 base respectively, with 12 bases between them. CDR3 loop: CASSQDPRVGNTGELFF. The CDR3 DNA is TGCGCCAGCAGCCAAGATCCCAGGGTAGGGAACACCGGGGAGCTGTTTTTT.

V gene TRBV2 combines with J gene TRBJ1-1; D not certain. Germline CDR1 and CDR2: SNHLY and FYNNEI. This CDR3 region has 11 residues. Trimming took 9 bases from V and 1 from J, leaving 6 bases between them. The CDR3: CARAENTEAFF. DNA of the CDR3: TGTGCCAGAGCCGAGAACACTGAAGCTTTCTTT.

The chain combines TRBV11-2 with TRBJ1-1; D unclear. The germline V and J ends were trimmed by 3 bases and 0 bases, with 5 bases remaining between them. CDR3 length: 13 amino acids. Per the germline V gene, CDR1 is SGHAT and CDR2 is FQNNGV. CDR3 in amino acids: CASSLSMNTEAFF. CDR3 DNA sequence: TGTGCCAGCAGCTTGAGCATGAACACTGAAGCTTTCTTT.

The J gene is TRBJ2-7, the V gene TRBV4-3, with TRBD2 identical over 10 bases. Germline values: CDR1 LGHNA, CDR2 YSLEER. J was trimmed by 5 bases and V by 3 bases; bases with no gene match: 13. The CDR3 is made up of 17 amino acids. CDR3 amino acids: CASSQSGTSEWSHEQYF. CDR3 nucleotides: TGCGCCAGCAGCCAGTCCGGGACTAGCGAATGGTCCCACGAGCAGTACTTC.

V is TRBV4-3 and J is TRBJ1-1; no reliable D call. Trimming stripped 1 base from V and 4 bases from J, with 16 bases between. CDR3 size: 16 residues. The germline V gene has CDR1 LGHNA and CDR2 YSLEER. The CDR3 spells CASSQVIDLRGTEAFF. CDR3 DNA sequence: TGCGCCAGCAGCCAAGTCATTGATTTGAGAGGCACTGAAGCTTTCTTT.

A word on this clone: In the same sample, other DNA sequences code for this CDR3. The chain uses TRBV5-1 and TRBJ1-1, with D uncertain. This CDR3 has 13 amino acids. CDR1 and CDR2 (germline): SGHRS, YFSETQ. V was shortened by 2 bases and J by 1 base, with 6 bases between the two germline ends. CDR3 coding DNA: TGCGCCAGCAGCTTAGTAGCGAACACTGAAGCTTTCTTT. This sequence encodes CASSLVANTEAFF.

The chain joins TRBV7-6 to TRBJ2-5; D perhaps matches TRBD2 (6 bases). The V end was cut by 3 bases, the J end by 5 bases, with 16 bases between. Per the germline V gene, CDR1 is SGHVS and CDR2 is FNYEAQ. CDR3 length equals 15 residues. Here the CDR3 DNA reads TGTGCCAGCAGCTTCGGAGGGAGTTCAAGTGAGACCCAGTACTTC. Translated: CASSFGGSSSETQYF.

The chain combines TRBV6-1 with TRBJ2-3; 12 nucleotides align to TRBD2. The CDR3 spans 15 residues. Trimming removed 5 bases from V and 1 base from J; junction bases left unmatched: 1. Germline V lookup: CDR1 MNHNS, CDR2 SASEGT. CDR3 region: CASSRTSGGTDTQYF. The CDR3 DNA reads as TGTGCCAGCAGTCGGACTAGCGGGGGCACAGATACGCAGTATTTT.

A remark on this clone: Different DNA sequences within this sample yield the same CDR3. The V and J genes are TRBV18 and TRBJ1-1; possible D gene TRBD1, 5 bases. Deletions cut 1 base from V and 1 base from J, with 7 bases between. Germline CDR1 reads KGHSH; CDR2 reads LQKENI. The CDR3 spans 14 residues. In nucleotides, the CDR3 is TGTGCCAGCTCACCACGAACAGGGAACACTGAAGCTTTCTTT. Its protein product is CASSPRTGNTEAFF.

The rearrangement uses TRBV27 and TRBJ1-1; 11 positions agree with TRBD1. After removal of 0 bases from V and 6 bases from J, the junction contained 3 bases not matched to a gene. The CDR3 is 15 amino acids. CDR1 and CDR2 from the germline V gene are MNHEY and SMNVEV (reference sequence). CDR3 residues: CASSLSRTGGSEAFF. The CDR3, as DNA: TGTGCCAGCAGTTTATCTCGGACAGGGGGCTCTGAAGCTTTCTTT.

V is TRBV19 and J is TRBJ1-6; D possibly corresponds to TRBD1 (5 bases). The V end was cut by 9 bases, the J end by 7 bases, with 16 bases between. Germline CDR1 is LNHDA and CDR2 is SQIVND (reference sequence). This CDR3 has 14 residues. The CDR3 bases are TGTGCCAGACCTCACGTGGGGGGGAATTCACCCCTCCACTTT. Its translation is CARPHVGGNSPLHF.

The chain combines TRBV28 with TRBJ2-5; D call uncertain. V was clipped by 3 bases and J by 1 base, with 6 bases between them. This CDR3 comprises 13 residues. Germline lookup yields CDR1 MDHEN and CDR2 SYDVKM. CDR3 region: CASSLLAQETQYF. CDR3 coding DNA: TGTGCCAGCAGTTTGCTGGCCCAAGAGACCCAGTACTTC.

The chain couples TRBV7-7 to TRBJ2-3; D is unclear. The V and J ends lost 0 bases and 4 bases respectively, with 8 bases between them. The CDR3 contains 14 residues. Germline V lookup: CDR1 SSHAT, CDR2 FNYEAQ (reference sequence). The CDR3 region is CASSLAPSADTQYF. Here the CDR3 DNA reads TGTGCCAGCAGCTTAGCTCCCTCGGCAGATACGCAGTATTTT.

V gene TRBV27 combines with J gene TRBJ1-5; 7 bases agree with TRBD1. V gave up 5 bases and J gave up 7 bases; unmatched junction bases: 8. In germline, CDR1 is MNHEY, CDR2 SMNVEV (reference sequence). The CDR3 has 14 amino acids. The CDR3 sequence: CASSGTDRSQPQHF. DNA for the CDR3: TGTGCCAGCAGTGGAACGGACAGGTCACAGCCCCAGCATTTT.